Detailed here is one TCR beta chain. Its antigen remains unknown. The PCR contained 60 Vbeta and 13 Jbeta primers. TCRdb keeps only in-frame clones here, not all; method: immunoSEQ multiplex PCR. The table includes more than 140,000 clones, over 75% detected once. The data were obtained in a study of cytomegalovirus exposure and HLA in healthy donors. General study points: In a later analysis, V- and J-gene trimming of beta chains associated with a DCLRE1C missense variant, replicated independently. Other equally common chains were less clonally expanded than HLA-associated TCR beta chains, a later analysis showed.

Sequencing was carried out using PBMCs. This clonotype was obtained from a young man in good health and CMV-seropositive.

CDR3 loop: CAWRGGGRTYNSPLHF. The CDR3 DNA sequence: TGTGCCTGGAGAGGAGGGGGCAGGACCTATAATTCACCCCTCCACTTT. This chain links TRBV30 with TRBJ1-6, with 7 bases fitting TRBD1. Per the germline V gene, CDR1 is GTSNPN and CDR2 is SVGIG (reference sequence). The J segment lost 2 bases and the V segment lost 3 bases, leaving 7 bases of the junction unmatched. The CDR3 is 16 amino acids.